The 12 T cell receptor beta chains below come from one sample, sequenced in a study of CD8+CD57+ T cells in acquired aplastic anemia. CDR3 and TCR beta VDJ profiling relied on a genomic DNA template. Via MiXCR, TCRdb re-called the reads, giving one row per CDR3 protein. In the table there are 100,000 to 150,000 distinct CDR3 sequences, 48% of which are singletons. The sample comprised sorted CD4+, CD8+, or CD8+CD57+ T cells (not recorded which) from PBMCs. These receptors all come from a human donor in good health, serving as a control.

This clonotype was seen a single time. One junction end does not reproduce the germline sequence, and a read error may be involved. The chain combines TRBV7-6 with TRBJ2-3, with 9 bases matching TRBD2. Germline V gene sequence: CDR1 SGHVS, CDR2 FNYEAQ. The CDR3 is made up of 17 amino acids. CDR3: CASGLSASGARTDTQYF. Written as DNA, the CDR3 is TGTGCCAGCGGCTTAAGTGCTAGCGGGGCACGCACAGATACGCAGTATTTT.

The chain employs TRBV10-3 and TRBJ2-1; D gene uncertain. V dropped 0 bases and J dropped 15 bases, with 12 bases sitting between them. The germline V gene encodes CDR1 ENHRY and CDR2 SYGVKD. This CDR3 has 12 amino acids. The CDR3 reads CAISESTAILFF. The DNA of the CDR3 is TGTGCCATCAGTGAGTCTACCGCGATTTTGTTCTTC.

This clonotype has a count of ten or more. The CDR3 bases are TGTGCCAGCAGCTTAGACCGGTACAAGCAGTACTTC. Protein product: CASSLDRYKQYF. This chain connects TRBV13 to TRBJ2-7, with D unclear. This CDR3 comprises 12 residues. Per germline, CDR1 PRHDT and CDR2 FYEKMQ (reference sequence). V lost 1 base and J lost 8, with 9 bases in between.

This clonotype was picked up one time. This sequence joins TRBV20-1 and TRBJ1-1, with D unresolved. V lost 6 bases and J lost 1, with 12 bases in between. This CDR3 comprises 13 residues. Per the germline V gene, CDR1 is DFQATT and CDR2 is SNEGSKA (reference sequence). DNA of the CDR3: TGCAGTGCCCAGAGCGGGCAGAACACTGAAGCTTTCTTT. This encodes CSAQSGQNTEAFF.

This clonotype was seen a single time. CDR3 region: CASSQERGTEAFF. The CDR3, as DNA: TGTGCCAGCAGCCAAGAAAGGGGGACTGAAGCTTTCTTT. The J gene is TRBJ1-1, the V gene TRBV7-9, with a tentative D call TRBD1 (6 bases). The germline V gene encodes CDR1 SEHNR and CDR2 FQNEAQ (reference sequence). This CDR3 has 13 amino acids. Deletions cut 5 bases from V and 5 bases from J, with 12 bases between.

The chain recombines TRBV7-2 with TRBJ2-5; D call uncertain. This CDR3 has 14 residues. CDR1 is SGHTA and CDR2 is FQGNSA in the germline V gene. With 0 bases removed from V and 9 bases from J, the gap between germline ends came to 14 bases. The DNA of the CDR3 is TGTGCCAGCAGCTTAGCAGGGTTCAATCAGCCCCAGTACTTC. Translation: CASSLAGFNQPQYF.

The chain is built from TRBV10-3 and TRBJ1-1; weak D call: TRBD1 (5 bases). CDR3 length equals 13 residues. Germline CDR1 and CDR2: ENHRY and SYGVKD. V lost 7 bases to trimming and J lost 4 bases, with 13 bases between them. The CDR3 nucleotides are TGTGCCATCACCCCGGGGGGACCCACTGAAGCTTTCTTT. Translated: CAITPGGPTEAFF.

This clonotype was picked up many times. CDR3 in DNA: TGTGCCAGCAAACGGCCCACGAACACCGGGGAGCTGTTTTTT. Amino acids: CASKRPTNTGELFF. The chain recombines TRBV2 with TRBJ2-2; D not certain. From germline, CDR1 is SNHLY and CDR2 FYNNEI. There are 14 residues in the CDR3. V was clipped by 7 bases and J by 0 bases, with 9 bases between them.

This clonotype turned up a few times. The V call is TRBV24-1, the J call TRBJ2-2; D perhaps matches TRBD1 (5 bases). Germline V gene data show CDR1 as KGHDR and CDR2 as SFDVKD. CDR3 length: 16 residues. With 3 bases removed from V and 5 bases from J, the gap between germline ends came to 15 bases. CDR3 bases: TGTGCCACCAGTGATAGTCAACAAGGGGAAACCGGGGAGCTGTTTTTT. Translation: CATSDSQQGETGELFF.

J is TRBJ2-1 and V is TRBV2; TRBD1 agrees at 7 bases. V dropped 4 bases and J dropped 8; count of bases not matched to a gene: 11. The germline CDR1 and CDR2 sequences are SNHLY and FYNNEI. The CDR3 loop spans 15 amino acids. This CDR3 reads CASSVVDREGDEQFF. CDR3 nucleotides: TGTGCCAGCAGTGTTGTCGACAGGGAAGGGGATGAGCAGTTCTTC.

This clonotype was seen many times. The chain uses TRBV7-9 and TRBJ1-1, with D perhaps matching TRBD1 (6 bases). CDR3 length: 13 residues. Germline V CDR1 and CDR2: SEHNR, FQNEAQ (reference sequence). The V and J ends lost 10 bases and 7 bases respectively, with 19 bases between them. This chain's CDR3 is CATPGGLANEAFF. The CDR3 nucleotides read TGTGCCACCCCGGGGGGCCTCGCTAATGAAGCTTTCTTT.

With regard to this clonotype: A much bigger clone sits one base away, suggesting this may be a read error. Here the CDR3 reads CAWSGQGGSYNSPVHF. DNA of the CDR3: TGTGCCTGGAGTGGACAGGGGGGCTCCTATAATTCACCCGTCCACTTT. The chain joins TRBV30 to TRBJ1-6; 9 bases are shared with TRBD1. Germline CDR1 is GTSNPN and CDR2 is SVGIG (reference sequence). This CDR3 region has 16 residues.